This T cell receptor (beta chain) was documented in a study of blood T cells in healthy people across ages. Study-wide points: Naive CD4+ cells and diversity were both higher in long-lived donors than in aged donors. Donor CMV status was unknown, possibly confounding expanded clonotype changes. Calculation of diversity from one million T cells yielded estimates considered to be underestimates.

Primed by a sample-barcoded 5' primer and a J-beta primer mix, a second PCR proceeded for about 7 to 11 cycles. Sequencing yielded, for each sample, at least 2.5 million paired-end reads carrying CDR3. MiXCR was run by TCRdb on the 5' RACE reads, yielding one entry per CDR3 protein. The data contain about 670,000 distinct CDR3 sequences, approximately 52% of them singletons. In regard to this clonotype: The antigen remains undetermined.

CDR1 MDHEN and CDR2 SYDVKM come from the germline V gene. This CDR3 comprises 14 residues. The ends lost 6 bases at V and 5 bases at J; junction bases unmatched: 10. The V gene is TRBV28, the J gene TRBJ2-7, with 7 bases matching TRBD1. The receptor's source is a woman of 80 years or more in good health. The sequenced sample consisted of blood. The DNA of the CDR3 is TGTGCCAGCAGACTACAGGGGAAGGATGACGAGCAGTACTTC. Translating it yields CASRLQGKDDEQYF.